This is a list of T cell receptor beta chains from one sample in a study of post-analysis software for immune sequencing data. Each CDR3 protein is one row after TCRdb ran MiXCR on the PCR reads. The sample holds a few hundred thousand distinct CDR3 sequences, under 55% seen once. Sequencing was done on a sample of blood. The origin of the receptors is a girl aged 5-17 years with multiple sclerosis. Both conserved end residues are part of each CDR3. A D gene is named only where the DNA matches it firmly. Some rows mark clone size as missing; the rest say once, few, many or name a class of expanded clone.

>TRBV11-2|once|TRBJ2-2|.
TGTGCCAGCAGCTTCGAAGCTACCGGGGAGCTGTTTTTT
CASSFEATGELFF
>TRBV12-3/TRBV12-4|.|TRBJ2-1|.
TGTGCCAGCAGCCCCGGACTACCGTCAGACAATGAGCAGTTCTTC
CASSPGLPSDNEQFF
>TRBV3-1|.|TRBJ2-5|TRBD2
TGTGCCAGCAGCTCTTGGCGGGAGGCAACCAAGCAGTACTTC
CASSSWREATKQYF
>TRBV12-3/TRBV12-4|.|TRBJ2-1|TRBD2
TGTGCCAGCACAGGACTAGCGGGAGTAAGGTCCTACAATGAGCAGTTCTTC
CASTGLAGVRSYNEQFF
>TRBV18|once|TRBJ1-2|.
TGTGCCAGCTCATCCCAAGAGACAGGATGCTATGGCTACACCTTC
CASSSQETGCYGYTF
>TRBV28|once|TRBJ1-2|TRBD1
TGTGCCAGCAGTCTTAGCGACAGGGGGTACGGCTACACCTTC
CASSLSDRGYGYTF
>TRBV29-1|.|TRBJ2-1|.
TGCAGCGTTGAAGATTGGGGGTGGGCTAGCCAGTTCTTC
CSVEDWGWASQFF
>TRBV20-1|few|TRBJ1-4|.
TGCAGTACTAGGTCAGGACAAGATGAAAAACTGTTTTTT
CSTRSGQDEKLFF
>TRBV20-1|.|TRBJ2-3|TRBD2
TGCAGTGCCCCTCCTAGCGGGAGGGTCCTAGATACGCAGTATTTT
CSAPPSGRVLDTQYF
>TRBV7-8|few|TRBJ2-7|TRBD1
TGTGCCAGCAGCTCACGACAGGGCCTGTCCTACGAGCAGTACTTC
CASSSRQGLSYEQYF
>TRBV6-5|.|TRBJ1-2|.
TGTGCCAGCAGCTACAACCGAGGACAGAATGGCTACACCTTC
CASSYNRGQNGYTF
>TRBV4-1|.|TRBJ2-1|TRBD2
TGCGCCAGCAGCCAAGATTTCCTGGCGGGAGGGTCTAATGGGCAGTTCTTC
CASSQDFLAGGSNGQFF
>TRBV14|.|TRBJ2-7|TRBD2
TGTGCCAGCAGCCAAGTCGGCGGGAGTATCTACGAGCAGTACTTC
CASSQVGGSIYEQYF
>TRBV3-1|.|TRBJ2-1|TRBD1
TGTGCCAGCAGCCAGACAGGGACAAGGTACAATGAGCAGTTCTTC
CASSQTGTRYNEQFF
>TRBV5-1|.|TRBJ2-5|.
TGCGCCGGCAGCGGCGGGACCCTCCGGCAAGAGACCCAGTACTTC
CAGSGGTLRQETQYF
>TRBV28|.|TRBJ2-7|TRBD1
TGTGCCAGCAGTTCCGGGACAGGCTTGGGGCAACTCTACGAGCAGTACTTC
CASSSGTGLGQLYEQYF
>TRBV5-1|.|TRBJ2-4|.
TGCGCCAGCCGATCCTCCTCCAAAAACATTCAGTACTTC
CASRSSSKNIQYF
>TRBV19|.|TRBJ2-1|.
TGTGCCAGTAGTCCCATGGCGGGGCTCAATGAGCAGTTCTTC
CASSPMAGLNEQFF